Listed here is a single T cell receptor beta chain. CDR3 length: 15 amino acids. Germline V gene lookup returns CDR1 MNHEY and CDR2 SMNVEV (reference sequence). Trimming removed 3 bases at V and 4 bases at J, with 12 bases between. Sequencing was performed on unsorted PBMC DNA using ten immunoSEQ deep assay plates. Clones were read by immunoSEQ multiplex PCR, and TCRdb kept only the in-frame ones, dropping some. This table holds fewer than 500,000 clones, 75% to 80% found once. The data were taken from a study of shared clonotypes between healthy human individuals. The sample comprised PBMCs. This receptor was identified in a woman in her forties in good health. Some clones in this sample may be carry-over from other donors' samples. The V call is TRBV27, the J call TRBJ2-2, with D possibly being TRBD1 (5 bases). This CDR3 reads CASSFLPRGTGELFF. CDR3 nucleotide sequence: TGTGCCAGCAGTTTTTTGCCTAGGGGCACCGGGGAGCTGTTTTTT.